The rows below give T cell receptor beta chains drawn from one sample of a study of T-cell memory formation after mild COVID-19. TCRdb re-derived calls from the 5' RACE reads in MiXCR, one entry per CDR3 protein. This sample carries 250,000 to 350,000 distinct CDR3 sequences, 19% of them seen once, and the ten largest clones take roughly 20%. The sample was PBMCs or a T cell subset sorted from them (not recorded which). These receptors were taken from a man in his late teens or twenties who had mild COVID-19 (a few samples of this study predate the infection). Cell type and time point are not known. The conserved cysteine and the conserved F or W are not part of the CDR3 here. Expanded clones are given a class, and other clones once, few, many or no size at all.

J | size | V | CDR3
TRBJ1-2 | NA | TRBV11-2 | ASSLGMTGAYGYT
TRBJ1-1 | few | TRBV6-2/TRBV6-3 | ASSLQGLVNTEAF
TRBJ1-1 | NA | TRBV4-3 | AIRRSLAGNTEAF
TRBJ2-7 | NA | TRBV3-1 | ASSHSFLGEAYEQY
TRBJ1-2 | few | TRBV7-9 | ASSLEWTGDFGYT
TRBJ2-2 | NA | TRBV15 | ATSRAGRAGELF
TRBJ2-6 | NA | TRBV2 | ASSETRTASGANVLT
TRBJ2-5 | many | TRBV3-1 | ASSLGTHQETQY
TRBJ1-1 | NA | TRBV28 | ASQAGNTEAF
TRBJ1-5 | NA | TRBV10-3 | AISESPGDSNQPQH
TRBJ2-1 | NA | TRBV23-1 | ASSQPRTGYNEQF
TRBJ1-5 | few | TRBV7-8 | ASSLAGHNQPQH
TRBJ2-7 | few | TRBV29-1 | SVGTGTGGLGYEQY
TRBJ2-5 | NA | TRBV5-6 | ASSLFGEEY
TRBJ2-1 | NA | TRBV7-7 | ASSLGASGVDEQF
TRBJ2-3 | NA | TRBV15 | ATSRDLTGKTDTQY
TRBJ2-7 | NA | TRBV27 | ASRSPRQGIYEQY
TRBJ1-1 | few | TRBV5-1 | ASSLGRQGTEAF
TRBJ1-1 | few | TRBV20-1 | RPSSEAF
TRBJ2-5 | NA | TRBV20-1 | SATPGLAALQETQY
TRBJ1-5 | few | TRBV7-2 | ASSLAGAHSNQPQH
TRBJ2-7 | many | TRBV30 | ACGPIWDEQY
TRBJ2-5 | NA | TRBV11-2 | ASSLGTGKRETQY
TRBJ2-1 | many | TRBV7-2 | ASSLLGLTTYNEQF
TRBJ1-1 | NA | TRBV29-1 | SVYRTGNTEAF
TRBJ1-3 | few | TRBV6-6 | ASSRGQVSGNTIY
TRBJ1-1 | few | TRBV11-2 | ASSTFPEGTEAF
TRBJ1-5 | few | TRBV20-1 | SAGSSGTGSNQPQH
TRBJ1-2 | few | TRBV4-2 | ASSQVIEAEQTGYGYT
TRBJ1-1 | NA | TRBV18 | ASHGEEAF
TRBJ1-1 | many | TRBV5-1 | ASSLLGQEAF
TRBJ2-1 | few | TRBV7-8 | ASSLGFRGLVGEQF
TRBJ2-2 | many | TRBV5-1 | ASRITGGGTGELF
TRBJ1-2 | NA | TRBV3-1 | ASSPPGQGYYGYT
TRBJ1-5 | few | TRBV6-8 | ASPPGACQPQH
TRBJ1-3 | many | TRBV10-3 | AISAVTRHGNTIY
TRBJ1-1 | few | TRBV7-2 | ASSPFLGGNTEAF
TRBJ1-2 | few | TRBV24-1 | ATSDAPGTDYGYT
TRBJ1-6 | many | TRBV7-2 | ASSIRTGRLNSPLH
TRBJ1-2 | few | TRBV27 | ASSLGGGPSGYT
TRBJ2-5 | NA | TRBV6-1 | ASSGVVSTQY
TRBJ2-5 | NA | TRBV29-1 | SVGLTAYQETQY
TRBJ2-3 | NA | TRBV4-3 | ASSQGGGGRTDTQY
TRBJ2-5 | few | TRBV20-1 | SAWTLLETQY
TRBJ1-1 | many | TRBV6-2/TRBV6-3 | ASSWMNTEAF
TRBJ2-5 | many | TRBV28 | ASSSGATQETQY
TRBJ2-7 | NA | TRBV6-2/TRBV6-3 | ASRLAGLSYEQY
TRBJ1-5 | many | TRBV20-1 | SARGVGGYQPQH
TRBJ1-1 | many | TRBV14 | ASSQVAGANTEAF
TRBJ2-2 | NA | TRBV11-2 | ASSLGTAGGSNTGELF
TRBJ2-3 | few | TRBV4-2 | ASSQEWTLRGDTQY
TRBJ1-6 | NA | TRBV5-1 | ASSLGGVRSPLH
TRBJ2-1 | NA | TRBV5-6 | ASSLGSFGNEQF
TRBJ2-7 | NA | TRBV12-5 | ASGLGQVKGDEQY